The 8 T cell receptor beta chains in this list originate from one sample, sequenced in a study of shared T cell receptors in the human thymus (dated by TCRdb to the early 2020s). The method was the immunoSEQ multiplex PCR assay. TCRdb took over this immuneACCESS table, retaining in-frame rearrangements with V and J assigned. Such tables are incomplete; in checked studies, under half of the missing clones stem from an unresolved V gene, and the remainder is unexplained. Across this sample there are almost 550,000 clones, with around 78% seen only once. The top ten constitute 0.013% of the sample. These data are also associated with another study on human thymus T cells.

Sequenced input: thymocytes. These TCRs come from a boy under two years old with a congenital heart defect. Donor details come from another sample of the same person, matched by shared clones.

This chain connects TRBV4-3 to TRBJ1-4; TRBD1 matches 9 bases. The CDR3 covers 21 residues. Per germline, CDR1 LGHNA and CDR2 YSLEER. J lost 0 bases, V lost 0 bases, and 14 bases had no gene match. CDR3 DNA sequence: TGCGCCAGCAGCCAAGAGAAAAGGGGACAGGGCCCCTCGGCAACTAATGAAAAACTGTTTTTT. Translation gives CASSQEKRGQGPSATNEKLFF.

This chain connects TRBV4-3 to TRBJ2-1; 11 bases are a match to TRBD2. From germline, CDR1 is LGHNA and CDR2 YSLEER. The CDR3 sequence is 16 residues long. V was pared by 0 bases and J by 7 bases, with 5 bases of the junction left unmatched. This CDR3 is CASSQEGLADRNEQFF. In DNA form, the CDR3 reads TGCGCCAGCAGCCAAGAGGGACTAGCGGATAGAAATGAGCAGTTCTTC.

V usage is TRBV12-5 and J usage is TRBJ1-5; D perhaps matches TRBD1 (5 bases). The V gene lost 1 base and the J gene lost 6 bases, with 22 bases spanning the gap. This CDR3 is built from 18 residues. CDR1 LGHNT and CDR2 FRNRAP come from the germline V gene. CDR3 DNA sequence: TGTGCTAGTGGTTTGGAACCTCCGGGACCCCGGAGGGGTCAGCCCCAGCATTTT. The encoded protein is CASGLEPPGPRRGQPQHF.

This clone was counted only a few times. V usage is TRBV29-1 and J usage is TRBJ1-3; 7 bases fit TRBD1. Germline assignment: CDR1 SQVTM and CDR2 ANQGSEA. Losses at the gene ends were 1 base for V and 0 bases for J; bases not matched to a gene: 6. The CDR3 totals 16 residues. The chain's CDR3 is CSVEVQTGSSGNTIYF. The CDR3 DNA reads TGCAGCGTTGAAGTGCAGACAGGGAGCTCTGGAAACACCATATATTTT.

The gene calls are TRBV7-2 and TRBJ2-3, with 11 positions matching TRBD2. The V gene end was trimmed by 1 base and the J gene end by 7 bases; junction bases not matched to a gene: 10. CDR3 length: 17 amino acids. Germline V gene lookup returns CDR1 SGHTA and CDR2 FQGNSA. CDR3 amino acids: CASSLERIAGGPHTQYF. In DNA, the CDR3 is TGTGCCAGCAGCTTAGAAAGAATAGCGGGAGGGCCACATACGCAGTATTTT.

This chain joins TRBV5-1 and TRBJ2-1, with 9 bases lining up with TRBD2. V was pared by 6 bases and J by 14 bases, with 6 bases of the junction left unmatched. The CDR3 totals 11 residues. The germline V gene encodes CDR1 SGHRS and CDR2 YFSETQ. The CDR3 spells CASIGAGGEFF. In DNA form, the CDR3 reads TGCGCCAGCATAGGGGCGGGGGGGGAGTTCTTC.

The J gene is TRBJ1-5, the V gene TRBV25-1; D is perhaps TRBD1 (6 bases). Germline loops: CDR1 MGHDK, CDR2 SYGVNS. V was clipped by 7 bases and J by 6 bases, with 16 bases between them. The CDR3 runs 14 residues. The CDR3 bases are TGTGCCAGCATCCGGGTGGGACATAGTCAGCCCCAGCATTTT. Amino acids: CASIRVGHSQPQHF.

The chain is built from TRBV30 and TRBJ2-7, with 14 nucleotides matching TRBD2. Germline trimming cut 1 base from V and 6 bases from J; bases unmatched to any gene: 8. Germline V gene lookup returns CDR1 GTSNPN and CDR2 SVGIG (reference sequence). CDR3 length: 16 amino acids. The CDR3 here is CAWSDQGLAGVAEQYF. The CDR3 nucleotides are TGTGCCTGGAGTGACCAGGGACTAGCGGGAGTAGCCGAGCAGTACTTC. The full variable domain, its missing parts supplied by reference TRBV30 and TRBJ2-7, is SQTIHQWPATLVQPVGSPLSLECTVEGTSNPNLYWYRQAAGRGLQLLFYSVGIGQISSEVPQNLSASRPQDRQFILSSKKLLLSDSGFYLCAWSDQGLAGVAEQYFGPGTRLTVT.